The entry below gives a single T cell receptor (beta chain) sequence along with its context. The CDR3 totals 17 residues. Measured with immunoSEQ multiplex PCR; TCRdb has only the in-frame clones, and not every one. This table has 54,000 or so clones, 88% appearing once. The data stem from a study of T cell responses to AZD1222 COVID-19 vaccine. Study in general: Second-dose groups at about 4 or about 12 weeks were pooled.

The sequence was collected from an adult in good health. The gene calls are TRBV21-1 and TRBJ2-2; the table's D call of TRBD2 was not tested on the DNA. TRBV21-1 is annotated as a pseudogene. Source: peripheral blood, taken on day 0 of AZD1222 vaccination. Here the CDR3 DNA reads TGTGCCAGCAGCAAAGCCCCTAGCGGGAGAAACACCGGGGAGCTGTTTTTT. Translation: CASSKAPSGRNTGELFF.